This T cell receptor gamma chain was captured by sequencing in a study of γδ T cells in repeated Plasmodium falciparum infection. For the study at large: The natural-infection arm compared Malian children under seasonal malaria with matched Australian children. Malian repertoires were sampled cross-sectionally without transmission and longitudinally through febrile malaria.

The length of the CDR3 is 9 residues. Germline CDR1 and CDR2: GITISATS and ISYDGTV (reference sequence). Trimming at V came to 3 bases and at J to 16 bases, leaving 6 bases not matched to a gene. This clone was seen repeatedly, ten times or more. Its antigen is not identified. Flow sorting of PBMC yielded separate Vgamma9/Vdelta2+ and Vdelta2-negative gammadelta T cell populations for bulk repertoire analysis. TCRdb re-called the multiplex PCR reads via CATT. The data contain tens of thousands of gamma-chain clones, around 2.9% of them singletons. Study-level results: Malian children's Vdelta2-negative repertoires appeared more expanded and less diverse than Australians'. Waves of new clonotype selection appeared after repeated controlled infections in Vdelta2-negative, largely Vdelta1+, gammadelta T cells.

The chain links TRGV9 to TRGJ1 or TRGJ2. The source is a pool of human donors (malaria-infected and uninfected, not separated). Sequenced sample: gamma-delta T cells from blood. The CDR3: CALWESWLF. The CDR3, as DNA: TGTGCCTTGTGGGAGTCGTGGCTCTTT.